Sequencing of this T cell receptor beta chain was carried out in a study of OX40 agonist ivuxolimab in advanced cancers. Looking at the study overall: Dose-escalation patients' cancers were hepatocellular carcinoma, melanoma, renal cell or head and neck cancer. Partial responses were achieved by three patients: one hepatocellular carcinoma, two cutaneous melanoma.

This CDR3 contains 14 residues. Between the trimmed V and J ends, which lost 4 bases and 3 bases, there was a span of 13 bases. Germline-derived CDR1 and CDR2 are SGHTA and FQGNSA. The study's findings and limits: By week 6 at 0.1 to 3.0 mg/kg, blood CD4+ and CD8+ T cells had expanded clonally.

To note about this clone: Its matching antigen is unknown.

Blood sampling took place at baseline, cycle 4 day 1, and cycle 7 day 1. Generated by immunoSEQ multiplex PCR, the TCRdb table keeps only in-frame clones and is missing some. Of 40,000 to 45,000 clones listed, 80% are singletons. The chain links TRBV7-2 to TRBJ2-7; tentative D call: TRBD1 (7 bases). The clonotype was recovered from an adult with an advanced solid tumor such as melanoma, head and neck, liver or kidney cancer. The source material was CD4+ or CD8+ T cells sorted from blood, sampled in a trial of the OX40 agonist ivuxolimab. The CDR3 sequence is CASSYQGGVYEQYF. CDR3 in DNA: TGTGCCAGCAGCTATCAGGGGGGAGTCTACGAGCAGTACTTC.